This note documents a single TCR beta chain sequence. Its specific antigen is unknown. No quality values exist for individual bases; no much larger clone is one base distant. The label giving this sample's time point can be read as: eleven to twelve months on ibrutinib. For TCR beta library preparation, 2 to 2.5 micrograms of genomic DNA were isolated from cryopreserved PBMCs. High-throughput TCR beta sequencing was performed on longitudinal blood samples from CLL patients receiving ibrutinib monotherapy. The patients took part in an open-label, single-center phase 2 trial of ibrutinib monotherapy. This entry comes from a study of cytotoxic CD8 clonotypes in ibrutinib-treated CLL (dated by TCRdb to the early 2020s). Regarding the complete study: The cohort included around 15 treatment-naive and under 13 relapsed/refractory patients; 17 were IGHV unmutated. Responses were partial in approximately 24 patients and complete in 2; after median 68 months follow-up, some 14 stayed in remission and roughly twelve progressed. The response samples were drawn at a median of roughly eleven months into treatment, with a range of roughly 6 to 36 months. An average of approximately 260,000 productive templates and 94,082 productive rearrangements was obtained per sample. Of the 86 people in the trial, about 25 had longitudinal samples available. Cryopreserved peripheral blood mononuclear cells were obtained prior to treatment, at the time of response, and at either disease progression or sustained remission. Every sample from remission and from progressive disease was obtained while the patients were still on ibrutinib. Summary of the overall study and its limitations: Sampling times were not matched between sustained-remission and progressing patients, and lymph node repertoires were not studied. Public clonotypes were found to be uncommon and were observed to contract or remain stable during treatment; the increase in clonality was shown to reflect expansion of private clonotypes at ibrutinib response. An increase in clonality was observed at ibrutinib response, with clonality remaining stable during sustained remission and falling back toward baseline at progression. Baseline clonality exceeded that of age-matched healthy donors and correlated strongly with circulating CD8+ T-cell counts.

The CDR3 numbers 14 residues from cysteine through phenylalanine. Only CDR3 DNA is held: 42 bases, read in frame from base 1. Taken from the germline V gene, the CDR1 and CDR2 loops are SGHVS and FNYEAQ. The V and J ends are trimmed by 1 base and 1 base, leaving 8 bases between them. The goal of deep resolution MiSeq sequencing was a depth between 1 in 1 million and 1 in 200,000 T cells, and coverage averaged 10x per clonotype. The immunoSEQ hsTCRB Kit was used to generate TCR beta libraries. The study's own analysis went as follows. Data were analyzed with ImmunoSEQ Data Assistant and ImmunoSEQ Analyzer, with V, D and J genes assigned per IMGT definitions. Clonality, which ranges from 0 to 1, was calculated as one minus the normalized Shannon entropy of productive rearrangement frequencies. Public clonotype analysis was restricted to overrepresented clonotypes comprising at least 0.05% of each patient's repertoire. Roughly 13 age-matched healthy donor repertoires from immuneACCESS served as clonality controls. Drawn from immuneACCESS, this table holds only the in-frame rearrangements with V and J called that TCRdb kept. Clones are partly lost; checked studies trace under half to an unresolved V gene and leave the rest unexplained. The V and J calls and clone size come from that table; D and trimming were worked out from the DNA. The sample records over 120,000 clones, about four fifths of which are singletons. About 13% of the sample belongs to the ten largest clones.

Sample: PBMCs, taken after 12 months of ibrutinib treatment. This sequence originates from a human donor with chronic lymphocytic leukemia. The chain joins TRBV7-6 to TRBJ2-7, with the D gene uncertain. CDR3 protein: CASSLGGTSYEQYF. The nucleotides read TGTGCCAGCAGCTTAGGCGGCACATCCTACGAGCAGTACTTC.